The T cell receptor beta chain under discussion was sequenced for a study of blood T cell repertoires in COVID-19. Study-level information: Donors in the United States, Italy and Spain gave samples during acute or convalescent COVID-19. In each case, the material was cDNA or gDNA derived from T cells, B-cell-depleted T cells, or PBMCs.

Authors' methods: How many nucleated cells were present was estimated from reference gene primer amplification. Measured with immunoSEQ multiplex PCR; TCRdb has only the in-frame clones, and not every one. Clone size and the V and J calls come from that table; the DNA yielded D and trimming. This sample yields 90,000 to 95,000 clones, of which 88% are seen a single time; 4.8% belongs to the top ten. V was pared by 5 bases and J by 4 bases, with 5 bases of the junction left unmatched. In germline, CDR1 is MNHEY, CDR2 SMNVEV (reference sequence). This CDR3 is 14 amino acids long. The sample holds one count of this clone.

The rearrangement joins TRBV27 to TRBJ1-5, with 7 nucleotides matching TRBD1. Sequenced: peripheral blood. This clonotype was sampled from an elderly woman with active COVID-19. This chain's CDR3 is CASSPGQPNQPQHF. DNA for the CDR3: TGTGCCAGCAGTCCGGGACAGCCGAATCAGCCCCAGCATTTT.